This TCR beta chain was captured by sequencing in a study of cytomegalovirus exposure and HLA in healthy donors. CDR1 SGDLS and CDR2 YYNGEE come from the germline V gene. The CDR3 runs 18 residues. A word on this clone: What it recognizes is unknown.

Findings and limits, study-wide: V segments that were indistinguishable, TRBV6-2 and TRBV6-3 among them, were omitted from analysis. Per a later analysis, HLA-associated TCR beta chains showed more clonal expansion than other, equally common TCR beta chains. In a later analysis, DRB1 alleles had the most associated TCRs; HLA-C alleles the fewest.

With 60 Vbeta and 13 Jbeta primers, the PCR was carried out. The assay was immunoSEQ multiplex PCR, and TCRdb's table has in-frame clones only and misses some. The sample yields about 100,000 clones, approximately 81% seen once. The rearrangement uses TRBV9 and TRBJ2-5; TRBD2 matches 12 bases. The assigned J gene may be wrong: the sequence end matches TRBJ2-7 better. The receptor comes from a woman in her 70s in good health and CMV-seropositive. The sample comprised PBMCs. CDR3 sequence (DNA): TGTGCCAGCAGCGTAGGGGCGGGACTAGCGGGCAGCTCCTACGAGCAGTACTTC. It codes for CASSVGAGLAGSSYEQYF.